Following are 13 T cell receptor beta chains from one sample sequenced in a study of control samples from healthy donors and cancer patients. The table came from immunoSEQ multiplex PCR; TCRdb's copy has only in-frame clones and leaves some out. In the table there are fewer than 150,000 clones, approximately 90% of which are singletons. The sequencing sample was made of blood. These receptors originate from a woman aged 18 to 35 in good health.

The rearrangement joins TRBV7-8 to TRBJ1-5; maybe TRBD1 (5 bases). This CDR3 contains 17 residues. Germline assignment: CDR1 SGHVS and CDR2 FQNEAQ. V was pared by 10 bases and J by 0 bases, with 22 bases between. The CDR3 bases are TGTGCCACCAGAGCCTCCGAGCAGGGAAGTAGCAATCAGCCCCAGCATTTT. Its protein is CATRASEQGSSNQPQHF.

This chain links TRBV7-2 with TRBJ1-5; D may be TRBD1 (6 bases). CDR3 size: 17 residues. Germline V lookup: CDR1 SGHTA, CDR2 FQGNSA. Trimming took 1 base from V and 7 from J, leaving 20 bases between them. DNA for the CDR3: TGTGCCAGCAGCTTAGTCGCAGGGGCCCGCAATCAACAGCCCCAGCATTTT. As protein: CASSLVAGARNQQPQHF.

The chain links TRBV6-4 to TRBJ2-5; D gene uncertain. This CDR3 spans 14 amino acids. Germline V gene lookup returns CDR1 MRHNA and CDR2 SNTAGT. V was cut by 5 bases and J by 2 bases, with 12 bases left in between. The CDR3 region has the DNA TGTGCCAGCAGTATGGCTGACCAGCAAGAGACCCAGTACTTC. Translating gives CASSMADQQETQYF.

This sequence joins TRBV4-1 and TRBJ2-7, with 10 bases lining up with TRBD2. Per germline, CDR1 MGHRA and CDR2 YSYEKL. The CDR3 consists of 17 residues. V was clipped by 0 bases and J by 4 bases; unmatched bases: 9. As DNA, the CDR3 is TGCGCCAGCAGCCAAGATCTTGGAGCGGGAGGGGCATACGAGCAGTACTTC. Translation gives CASSQDLGAGGAYEQYF.

The CDR3 nucleotides are TGTGCCAGCAGCTTAACGGGCGGAACTACCTACAATGAGCAGTTCTTC. It yields the protein CASSLTGGTTYNEQFF. The chain combines TRBV7-9 with TRBJ2-1; unclear D gene. This CDR3 region has 16 residues. The germline V gene has CDR1 SEHNR and CDR2 FQNEAQ (reference sequence). Trimming left V 2 bases short and J 2 bases short, with 13 bases between.

The rearrangement joins TRBV15 to TRBJ2-2, with 7 bases fitting TRBD1. J lost 5 bases, V lost 6 bases, and 9 bases had no gene match. This CDR3 comprises 15 residues. Looked up from germline, CDR1 is LNHNV and CDR2 is YYDKDF (reference sequence). The CDR3 region is CATSRGQVGTGELFF. The CDR3 DNA follows: TGTGCCACCAGTCGTGGACAGGTGGGAACCGGGGAGCTGTTTTTT.

The chain is built from TRBV5-1 and TRBJ2-7, with 14 bases fitting TRBD2. This CDR3 is built from 18 residues. V shed 1 base and J 5 bases; nucleotides not matched to a gene: 11. CDR1 is SGHRS and CDR2 is YFSETQ in the germline V gene. CDR3 in DNA: TGCGCCAGCAGCTTGTATGGACTAGCGGGAGGTAGTATCGACGAGCAGTACTTC. Protein product: CASSLYGLAGGSIDEQYF.

This chain joins TRBV5-4 and TRBJ2-7; D is perhaps TRBD1 (5 bases). Trimming stripped 2 bases from V and 3 bases from J, with 12 bases between. The CDR3 is made up of 14 amino acids. Germline-derived CDR1 and CDR2 are SGHNT and YYREEE (reference sequence). CDR3 sequence reads: CASSLRVGDYEQYF. The CDR3 bases are TGTGCCAGCAGCTTAAGGGTAGGGGACTACGAGCAGTACTTC.

This chain links TRBV7-2 with TRBJ2-1, with D uncertain. The CDR3 has 13 amino acids. The V end was cut by 7 bases, the J end by 10 bases, with 17 bases between. CDR1 and CDR2 from the germline V gene are SGHTA and FQGNSA. CDR3 DNA sequence: TGTGCCAGCAACATCTTACCCCCATTAGAGCAGTTCTTC. Its protein is CASNILPPLEQFF.

The V and J genes are TRBV7-2 and TRBJ2-3; possibly TRBD2 for D (6 bases). Looked up from germline, CDR1 is SGHTA and CDR2 is FQGNSA. The CDR3 is made up of 16 amino acids. V shed 1 base and J shed 0 bases, with 11 bases lying between them. The DNA for the CDR3 is TGTGCCAGCAGCTTAGTCGGCGGGACGAGCACAGATACGCAGTATTTT. This encodes CASSLVGGTSTDTQYF. Variable domain in full (rest from reference TRBV7-2 and TRBJ2-3): GAGVSQSPSNKVTEKGKDVELRCDPISGHTALYWYRQSLGQGLEFLIYFQGNSAPDKSGLPSDRFSAERTGGSVSTLTIQRTQQEDSAVYLCASSLVGGTSTDTQYFGPGTRLTVL.

This chain joins TRBV28 and TRBJ2-3; D is perhaps TRBD1 (6 bases). Trimming removed 6 bases at V and 6 bases at J, with 16 bases between. Germline V gene lookup returns CDR1 MDHEN and CDR2 SYDVKM. This CDR3 is built from 14 residues. CDR3 region: CASSRGTGWDTQYF. The CDR3, as DNA: TGTGCCAGCAGCCGAGGAACAGGGTGGGATACGCAGTATTTT. Full variable domain (outside the CDR3, taken from reference TRBV28 and TRBJ2-3): DVKVTQSSRYLVKRTGEKVFLECVQDMDHENMFWYRQDPGLGLRLIYFSYDVKMKEKGDIPEGYSVSREKKERFSLILESASTNQTSMYLCASSRGTGWDTQYFGPGTRLTVL.

The chain joins TRBV29-1 to TRBJ1-3; D unresolved. The germline V gene has CDR1 SQVTM and CDR2 ANQGSEA. The length of the CDR3 is 15 residues. Trimming removed 4 bases from V and 0 bases from J, with 13 bases in between. The CDR3 loop is CSVAEASGSGNTIYF. The DNA for the CDR3 is TGCAGCGTTGCAGAAGCGTCTGGCTCTGGAAACACCATATATTTT.

The J gene is TRBJ2-3, the V gene TRBV7-8, with 11 bases lining up with TRBD1. The germline V gene has CDR1 SGHVS and CDR2 FQNEAQ. With 5 bases clipped from V and 5 bases from J, the junction kept 9 bases outside the gene matches. This CDR3 is 16 amino acids long. The CDR3 loop reads CASSVRDRGIGDTQYF. CDR3 bases: TGTGCCAGCAGCGTCCGGGACAGGGGGATCGGAGATACGCAGTATTTT. Full variable domain (remainder filled in from reference TRBV7-8 and TRBJ2-3): GAGVSQSPRYKVAKRGQDVALRCDPISGHVSLFWYQQALGQGPEFLTYFQNEAQLDKSGLPSDRFFAERPEGSVSTLKIQRTQQEDSAVYLCASSVRDRGIGDTQYFGPGTRLTVL.